What follows are 21 T cell receptor beta chains derived from one specimen sequenced in a study of blood T cells in healthy people across ages. The authors ran a second PCR of roughly 6 to 12 cycles using a sample-barcoded 5' primer and a J-beta primer mix. Using its own MiXCR run on the 5' RACE reads, TCRdb lists one record per CDR3 protein. The table has 500,000 to 600,000 distinct CDR3 sequences, roughly a quarter seen once. The sample was blood. These receptors all stem from a woman in her seventies in good health.

The chain carries TRBV5-1 and TRBJ2-3; 9 bases align to TRBD2. CDR3 length equals 15 residues. After removal of 6 bases from V and 2 bases from J, the junction contained 7 bases not matched to a gene. Germline lookup yields CDR1 SGHRS and CDR2 YFSETQ. CDR3 bases: TGCGCCAGCACCCCGACTAGCGGCTACACAGATACGCAGTATTTT. The encoded protein is CASTPTSGYTDTQYF.

Only one count was recorded for this clonotype. J is TRBJ1-1 and V is TRBV7-2; a possible D gene is TRBD1 (5 bases). The V gene's germline CDR1 is SGHTA and CDR2 FQGNSA. The CDR3 is 15 residues long. V lost 8 bases and J 7 bases, leaving 23 bases between the germline ends. The CDR3 sequence is CASARQFLLVNEAFF. The CDR3 DNA is TGTGCCAGCGCCCGACAGTTTCTCCTAGTGAATGAAGCTTTCTTT.

The genes are TRBV7-2 and TRBJ2-4; possibly TRBD1 for D (5 bases). This CDR3 is built from 16 residues. V lost 3 bases and J lost 2, with 14 bases in between. The germline V gene encodes CDR1 SGHTA and CDR2 FQGNSA. The DNA of the CDR3 is TGTGCCAGCAGCTTCCAGGGTAGTATAACCAAAAACATTCAGTACTTC. This encodes CASSFQGSITKNIQYF.

This chain links TRBV24-1 with TRBJ2-1, with a weak D call TRBD1 (6 bases). V lost 0 bases to trimming and J lost 5 bases, with 16 bases between them. Germline loops: CDR1 KGHDR, CDR2 SFDVKD. This CDR3 is 17 amino acids long. In nucleotides, the CDR3 is TGTGCCACCAGTGATTTGAAAATGACAGGACTTAACAATGAGCAGTTCTTC. Amino acids: CATSDLKMTGLNNEQFF.

This chain uses TRBV7-9 with TRBJ2-2; a possible D gene is TRBD2 (6 bases). The CDR3 has 14 residues. Trimming left V 8 bases short and J 4 bases short, with 14 bases between. Germline V lookup: CDR1 SEHNR, CDR2 FQNEAQ (reference sequence). CDR3 region: CASRASVVTGELFF. The CDR3 bases are TGTGCCAGCCGGGCTAGCGTGGTCACCGGGGAGCTGTTTTTT. Supplemented by reference TRBV7-9 and TRBJ2-2, the full variable domain reads DTGVSQNPRHKITKRGQNVTFRCDPISEHNRLYWYRQTLGQGPEFLTYFQNEAQLEKSRLLSDRFSAERPKGSFSTLEIQRTEQGDSAMYLCASRASVVTGELFFGEGSRLTVL.

CDR3 amino acids: CASSFWGEKLFF. The CDR3 DNA sequence: TGTGCCAGCAGTTTTTGGGGTGAAAAACTGTTTTTT. The chain links TRBV12-3 or TRBV12-4 to TRBJ1-4; D is unclear. The CDR3 contains 12 residues. The V and J ends lost 3 bases and 7 bases respectively, with 6 bases between them.

The table lists this clonotype with a few counts. The rearrangement links TRBV7-2 to TRBJ2-7; D is uncertain. V lost 5 bases and J 4 bases, leaving 21 bases between the germline ends. Germline V gene data show CDR1 as SGHTA and CDR2 as FQGNSA. This CDR3 comprises 16 residues. Written as DNA, the CDR3 is TGTGCCAGCAGCAGATTCCCGGAAGGAGCGCAATACGAGCAGTACTTC. It is translated as CASSRFPEGAQYEQYF.

This clonotype was detected a few times. The chain employs TRBV5-1 and TRBJ2-2; TRBD2 might be the D (6 bases). From germline, CDR1 is SGHRS and CDR2 YFSETQ. The CDR3 spans 13 residues. Trimming shortened V by 4 bases and J by 6 bases, and 10 bases separated the two germline ends. The CDR3 nucleotides read TGCGCCAGCAGCGCTTGGGACTCCGGGGAGCTGTTTTTT. Its translation is CASSAWDSGELFF.

The rearrangement joins TRBV7-9 to TRBJ2-5, with a possible D match to TRBD2 (5 bases). The tail of the sequence fits TRBJ2-7 better, so the J call may be wrong. The CDR3 loop spans 14 amino acids. The germline gives CDR1 SEHNR, CDR2 FQNEAQ (reference sequence). CDR3 residues: CASSLRVSSDEQYF. The CDR3 DNA follows: TGTGCCAGCAGCTTGAGGGTTTCCAGCGACGAGCAGTACTTC.

This clonotype was recorded a few times. The chain uses TRBV29-1 and TRBJ1-5, with unresolved D. The CDR3 length is 13 residues. Per germline, CDR1 SQVTM and CDR2 ANQGSEA. Trimming left V 6 bases short and J 4 bases short, with 13 bases between. The CDR3 sequence: CSVQETSNQPQHF. The CDR3 DNA is TGCAGCGTCCAGGAGACATCAAATCAGCCCCAGCATTTT.

The V gene is TRBV7-9, the J gene TRBJ1-1, with 7 positions matching TRBD1. The V and J ends lost 4 bases and 0 bases, in that order; junction bases with no gene match: 8. CDR1 SEHNR and CDR2 FQNEAQ come from the germline V gene (reference sequence). The CDR3 has 16 amino acids. The CDR3 sequence: CASSSSSTGLNTEAFF. The DNA for the CDR3 is TGTGCCAGCAGCTCCTCATCGACAGGGTTGAACACTGAAGCTTTCTTT.

The V call is TRBV12-3 or TRBV12-4, the J call TRBJ2-4; the match to TRBD1 covers 7 bases. This CDR3 is built from 16 residues. V dropped 6 bases and J dropped 0; count of bases not matched to a gene: 8. In DNA, the CDR3 is TGTGCCAGCAGCCTAATAGGGGGCGCAGCCAAAAACATTCAGTACTTC. It translates to CASSLIGGAAKNIQYF.

This chain links TRBV5-6 with TRBJ2-5, with 10 bases that match TRBD1. The CDR3 runs 16 residues. The V gene end was trimmed by 5 bases and the J gene end by 5 bases; junction bases not matched to a gene: 12. The germline V gene encodes CDR1 SGHDT and CDR2 YYEEEE. CDR3 in amino acids: CASRPRGQGGIETQYF. CDR3 DNA sequence: TGTGCCAGCAGACCGCGCGGACAGGGGGGGATTGAGACCCAGTACTTC. Based on the CDR3 plus reference TRBV5-6 and TRBJ2-5, the full variable domain is DAGVTQSPTHLIKTRGQQVTLRCSPKSGHDTVSWYQQALGQGPQFIFQYYEEEERQRGNFPDRFSGHQFPNYSSELNVNALLLGDSALYLCASRPRGQGGIETQYFGPGTRLLVL.

The rearrangement joins TRBV25-1 to TRBJ2-7; TRBD1 matches 7 bases. Unmatched junction bases numbered 11, after V lost 3 bases and J lost 6 bases. Looked up from germline, CDR1 is MGHDK and CDR2 is SYGVNS. This CDR3 spans 15 amino acids. For the CDR3, the DNA is TGTGCCAGCAGTGACAGACAGGGAAATGTTGGCGAGCAGTACTTC. Its protein product is CASSDRQGNVGEQYF.

The V gene is TRBV29-1, the J gene TRBJ1-4; D gene unclear. Germline values: CDR1 SQVTM, CDR2 ANQGSEA. V lost 4 bases, J lost 6 bases, and 12 bases lay in between. The CDR3 is 13 residues long. The CDR3 region is CSVGTDWDEKLFF. The CDR3 nucleotides read TGCAGCGTTGGAACGGACTGGGATGAAAAACTGTTTTTT.

This clonotype has just a few counts. The V call is TRBV20-1, the J call TRBJ1-5, with D possibly being TRBD1 (6 bases). The CDR3 runs to 13 residues. From germline, CDR1 is DFQATT and CDR2 SNEGSKA (reference sequence). The germline V and J ends were trimmed by 5 bases and 5 bases, with 13 bases remaining between them. Here the CDR3 reads CSAARQEDQPQHF. Written as DNA, the CDR3 is TGCAGTGCTGCGCGACAGGAAGATCAGCCCCAGCATTTT.

This clonotype occurred a few times. This chain connects TRBV7-3 to TRBJ1-4; 8 bases fit TRBD1. This CDR3 has 15 amino acids. Trimming at V came to 4 bases and at J to 4 bases, leaving 5 bases not matched to a gene. Germline-derived CDR1 and CDR2 are SGHTA and FQGTGA. The DNA of the CDR3 is TGTGCCAGCAGCTCCCGGACAGGGCATAATGAAAAACTGTTTTTT. Translated, it gives CASSSRTGHNEKLFF.

The chain links TRBV7-2 to TRBJ1-1, with D hard to call. V was shortened by 5 bases and J by 2 bases, with 12 bases between the two germline ends. Germline CDR1 and CDR2: SGHTA and FQGNSA. The CDR3 covers 14 residues. As DNA, the CDR3 is TGTGCCAGCAGCAGAGTTTTGCTTAACACTGAAGCTTTCTTT. It translates to CASSRVLLNTEAFF.

The V and J genes are TRBV6-6 and TRBJ1-2; unclear D gene. The CDR3 is made up of 11 amino acids. The germline V gene encodes CDR1 MNHNY and CDR2 SVGAGI (reference sequence). V shed 7 bases and J shed 4 bases, with 7 bases lying between them. The CDR3 here is CASNGVYGYTF. The DNA of the CDR3 is TGTGCCAGCAACGGAGTCTATGGCTACACCTTC.

Note on this clonotype: The junction departs from germline at one end; a sequencing error may be responsible. The V gene is TRBV7-7, the J gene TRBJ2-5; D gene uncertain. Germline V gene sequence: CDR1 SSHAT, CDR2 FNYEAQ (reference sequence). The CDR3 length is 14 residues. DNA for the CDR3: TGTGCTAGCAGCTTAAGCTCTGCGTCCGAGACCCAGTACTTC. Its protein is CASSLSSASETQYF. The complete variable domain, with remaining parts taken from reference TRBV7-7 and TRBJ2-5, reads GAGVSQSPRYKVTKRGQDVTLRCDPISSHATLYWYQQALGQGPEFLTYFNYEAQPDKSGLPSDRFSAERPEGSISTLTIQRTEQRDSAMYRCASSLSSASETQYFGPGTRLLVL.

This clonotype has only a few counts. V is TRBV9 and J is TRBJ2-5; TRBD1 might be the D (6 bases). Germline CDR1 is SGDLS and CDR2 is YYNGEE. CDR3 length equals 16 residues. V dropped 4 bases and J dropped 5 bases, with 21 bases sitting between them. The CDR3 sequence: CASSPGIRGPGETQYF. The CDR3 nucleotides read TGTGCCAGCAGCCCCGGGATCAGGGGACCGGGGGAGACCCAGTACTTC.